The entry below describes one T cell receptor beta chain. This specimen comes from a study of blood T cell repertoires in COVID-19. Whole-study context: The United States, Italy and Spain were the sources of the acute and convalescent COVID-19 samples. T cells, B-cell-depleted T cells, or PBMCs provided the cDNA or gDNA that served as material.

Original data processing: Quantification of nucleated cells was approximated via reference gene primer amplification. Data came from immunoSEQ multiplex PCR; TCRdb stores just in-frame clones and leaves some out. The V and J calls and the clone size are those of that table, but D and trimming were determined from the DNA. The repertoire holds about 480,000 clones, with 80% to 90% as singletons. CDR1 is MNHEY and CDR2 is SVGAGI in the germline V gene. CDR3 length: 14 amino acids. Trimming removed 4 bases from V and 5 bases from J, with 12 bases in between. This TCR came from a woman in her 30s with acute or convalescent COVID-19. V is TRBV6-5 and J is TRBJ1-5; D gene ambiguous. Sequencing was done on a sample of peripheral blood. The CDR3: CASSFTGSYQPQHF. The CDR3 nucleotides are TGTGCCAGCAGTTTCACCGGGTCATATCAGCCCCAGCATTTT.